A single sample is the source of the 10 T cell receptor beta chains below, sequenced in a study of T cells in Graves' hyperthyroidism and ophthalmopathy. There were TCR beta CDR3 regions amplified from RNA transcripts. The HTBI primer set served for first-round RT-PCR of the TCR CDR3. Each CDR3 protein gets one entry after TCRdb re-called the multiplex PCR reads with MiXCR. Counted here are 550,000 to 700,000 distinct CDR3 sequences, approximately 44% occurring once; the ten biggest clones make up about 20%. Sequences were obtained from peripheral blood or thyroid tissue (not recorded which). Every receptor here comes from an adult woman with Graves' disease, either hyperthyroidism or ophthalmopathy (not recorded which).

This clonotype was recorded at least ten times. CDR3 sequence (DNA): TGTGCCAGCAGTGATGGGACTAGCGGGATCCACGAGCAGTACTTC. The encoded protein is CASSDGTSGIHEQYF. V and J are TRBV7-9 and TRBJ2-7; 13 bases line up with TRBD2. This CDR3 region has 15 residues. V shed 6 bases, J shed 5 bases, and the junction held 7 bases outside the gene matches. Germline V gene sequence: CDR1 SEHNR, CDR2 FQNEAQ (reference sequence).

Comment on this clonotype: A read error is possible here, since a much larger clone lies one base away. The CDR3 ends on some other residue instead of the conserved phenylalanine or tryptophan, so this is likely a read error. The V gene is TRBV4-1, the J gene TRBJ2-7, with D perhaps matching TRBD1 or TRBD2 (6 bases each). Germline V gene data show CDR1 as MGHRA and CDR2 as YSYEKL. Trimming stripped 0 bases from V and 2 bases from J, with 17 bases between. CDR3 length equals 17 residues. In nucleotides, the CDR3 is TGCGCCAGCAGCCAAGAGGGGGGAACAGGGTATCCCTACGAGCAGTACCTC. Protein product: CASSQEGGTGYPYEQYL.

About this clonotype: A much larger clone lies one base from this, so it may be a read error. This chain joins TRBV5-1 and TRBJ1-1; no definite D call. This CDR3 contains 15 residues. Germline assignment: CDR1 SGHRS and CDR2 YFSETQ. In DNA form, the CDR3 reads TGCGCCAACAGCCCATGGACGGTGGAGAACACTGAAGCTTTCTTT. It yields the protein CANSPWTVENTEAFF. The entire variable domain, with the rest obtained from reference TRBV5-1 and TRBJ1-1, is as follows: KAGVTQTPRYLIKTRGQQVTLSCSPISGHRSVSWYQQTPGQGLQFLFEYFSETQRNKGNFPGRFSGRQFSNSRSEMNVSTLELGDSALYLCANSPWTVENTEAFFGQGTRLTVV.

By sample fraction, this clonotype is medium-sized. The rearrangement uses TRBV2 and TRBJ1-6; D remains ambiguous. The V gene lost 1 base and the J gene lost 10 bases, with 5 bases spanning the gap. CDR3 length: 12 amino acids. Germline CDR1 SNHLY, CDR2 FYNNEI. The CDR3 loop is CASSEGNSPLHF. The CDR3 DNA follows: TGTGCCAGCAGTGAAGGCAACTCACCCCTCCACTTT. The entire variable domain, with the rest obtained from reference TRBV2 and TRBJ1-6, is as follows: EPEVTQTPSHQVTQMGQEVILRCVPISNHLYFYWYRQILGQKVEFLVSFYNNEISEKSEIFDDQFSVERPDGSNFTLKIRSTKLEDSAMYFCASSEGNSPLHFGNGTRLTVT.

Only a few counts were recorded for this clonotype. The chain is built from TRBV20-1 and TRBJ1-2, with 8 bases identical to TRBD1. Germline V gives CDR1 DFQATT, CDR2 SNEGSKA (reference sequence). CDR3 length: 12 residues. The V gene end was trimmed by 0 bases and the J gene end by 8 bases; junction bases not matched to a gene: 2. CDR3 DNA: TGCAGTGCTAGAGAAGGGACAGGCGGCTACACCTTC. This codes for CSAREGTGGYTF.

This clonotype was observed a handful of times. The chain combines TRBV20-1 with TRBJ2-7; TRBD1 aligns across 10 bases. The V gene's germline CDR1 is DFQATT and CDR2 SNEGSKA (reference sequence). The trim removed 6 bases at V and 4 bases at J, leaving 18 bases unmatched. This CDR3 is built from 17 residues. The CDR3: CSARGTGVGAGEYEQYF. The CDR3 DNA follows: TGCAGTGCCCGAGGGACAGGGGTAGGAGCGGGAGAATACGAGCAGTACTTC.

This clonotype has a count of ten or more. The V call is TRBV7-9, the J call TRBJ2-2; D call uncertain. The CDR3 spans 13 residues. Germline V gene data show CDR1 as SEHNR and CDR2 as FQNEAQ (reference sequence). V was pared by 5 bases and J by 7 bases, with 11 bases between. CDR3 sequence reads: CASSRVPGGELFF. The CDR3 bases are TGTGCCAGCAGCAGAGTCCCGGGCGGGGAGCTGTTTTTT.

A remark on this clonotype: At one boundary the junction diverges from the germline segment, which might be a read error. The chain recombines TRBV5-6 with TRBJ1-2, with 12 bases matching TRBD1. Per the germline V gene, CDR1 is SGHDT and CDR2 is YYEEEE. The CDR3 totals 15 residues. Here the CDR3 reads CASSMPGQGAVGYTF. The CDR3 region has the DNA TGCGCCAGCAGCATGCCGGGACAGGGGGCAGTTGGCTACACCTTC.

The chain is built from TRBV7-2 and TRBJ1-1; TRBD1 matches 7 bases. This CDR3 is built from 15 residues. V shed 5 bases, J shed 3 bases, and the junction held 9 bases outside the gene matches. The germline CDR1 and CDR2 sequences are SGHTA and FQGNSA. This CDR3 is CASSPRQGTDTEAFF. The CDR3 region has the DNA TGTGCCAGCAGCCCCAGACAGGGCACGGACACTGAAGCTTTCTTT.

This clonotype has ten or more counts. This rearrangement joins TRBV7-2 to TRBJ2-2; no definite D call. V lost 4 bases to trimming and J lost 7 bases, with 10 bases between them. Germline CDR1 and CDR2: SGHTA and FQGNSA. CDR3 length equals 13 residues. As DNA, the CDR3 is TGTGCCAGCAGCTCGATCGCTTTCGGGGAGCTGTTTTTT. Amino acid sequence: CASSSIAFGELFF.